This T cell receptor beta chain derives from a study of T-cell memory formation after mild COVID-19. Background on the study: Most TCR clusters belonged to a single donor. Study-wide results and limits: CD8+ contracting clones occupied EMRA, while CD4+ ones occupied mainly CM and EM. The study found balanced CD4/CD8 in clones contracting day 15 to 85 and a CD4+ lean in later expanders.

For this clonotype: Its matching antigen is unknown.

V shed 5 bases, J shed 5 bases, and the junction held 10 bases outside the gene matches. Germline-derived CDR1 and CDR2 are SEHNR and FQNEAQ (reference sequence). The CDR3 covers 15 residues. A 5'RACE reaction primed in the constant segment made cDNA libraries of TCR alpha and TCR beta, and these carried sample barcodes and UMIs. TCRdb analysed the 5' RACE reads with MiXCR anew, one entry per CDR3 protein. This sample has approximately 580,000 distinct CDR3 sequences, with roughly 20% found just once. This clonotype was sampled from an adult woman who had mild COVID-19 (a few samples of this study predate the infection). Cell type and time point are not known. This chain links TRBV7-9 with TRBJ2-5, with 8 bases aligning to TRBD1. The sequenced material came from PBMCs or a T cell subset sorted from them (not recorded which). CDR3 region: CASSPFSQGEETQYF. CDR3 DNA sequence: TGTGCCAGCAGCCCTTTCTCACAGGGGGAGGAGACCCAGTACTTC.